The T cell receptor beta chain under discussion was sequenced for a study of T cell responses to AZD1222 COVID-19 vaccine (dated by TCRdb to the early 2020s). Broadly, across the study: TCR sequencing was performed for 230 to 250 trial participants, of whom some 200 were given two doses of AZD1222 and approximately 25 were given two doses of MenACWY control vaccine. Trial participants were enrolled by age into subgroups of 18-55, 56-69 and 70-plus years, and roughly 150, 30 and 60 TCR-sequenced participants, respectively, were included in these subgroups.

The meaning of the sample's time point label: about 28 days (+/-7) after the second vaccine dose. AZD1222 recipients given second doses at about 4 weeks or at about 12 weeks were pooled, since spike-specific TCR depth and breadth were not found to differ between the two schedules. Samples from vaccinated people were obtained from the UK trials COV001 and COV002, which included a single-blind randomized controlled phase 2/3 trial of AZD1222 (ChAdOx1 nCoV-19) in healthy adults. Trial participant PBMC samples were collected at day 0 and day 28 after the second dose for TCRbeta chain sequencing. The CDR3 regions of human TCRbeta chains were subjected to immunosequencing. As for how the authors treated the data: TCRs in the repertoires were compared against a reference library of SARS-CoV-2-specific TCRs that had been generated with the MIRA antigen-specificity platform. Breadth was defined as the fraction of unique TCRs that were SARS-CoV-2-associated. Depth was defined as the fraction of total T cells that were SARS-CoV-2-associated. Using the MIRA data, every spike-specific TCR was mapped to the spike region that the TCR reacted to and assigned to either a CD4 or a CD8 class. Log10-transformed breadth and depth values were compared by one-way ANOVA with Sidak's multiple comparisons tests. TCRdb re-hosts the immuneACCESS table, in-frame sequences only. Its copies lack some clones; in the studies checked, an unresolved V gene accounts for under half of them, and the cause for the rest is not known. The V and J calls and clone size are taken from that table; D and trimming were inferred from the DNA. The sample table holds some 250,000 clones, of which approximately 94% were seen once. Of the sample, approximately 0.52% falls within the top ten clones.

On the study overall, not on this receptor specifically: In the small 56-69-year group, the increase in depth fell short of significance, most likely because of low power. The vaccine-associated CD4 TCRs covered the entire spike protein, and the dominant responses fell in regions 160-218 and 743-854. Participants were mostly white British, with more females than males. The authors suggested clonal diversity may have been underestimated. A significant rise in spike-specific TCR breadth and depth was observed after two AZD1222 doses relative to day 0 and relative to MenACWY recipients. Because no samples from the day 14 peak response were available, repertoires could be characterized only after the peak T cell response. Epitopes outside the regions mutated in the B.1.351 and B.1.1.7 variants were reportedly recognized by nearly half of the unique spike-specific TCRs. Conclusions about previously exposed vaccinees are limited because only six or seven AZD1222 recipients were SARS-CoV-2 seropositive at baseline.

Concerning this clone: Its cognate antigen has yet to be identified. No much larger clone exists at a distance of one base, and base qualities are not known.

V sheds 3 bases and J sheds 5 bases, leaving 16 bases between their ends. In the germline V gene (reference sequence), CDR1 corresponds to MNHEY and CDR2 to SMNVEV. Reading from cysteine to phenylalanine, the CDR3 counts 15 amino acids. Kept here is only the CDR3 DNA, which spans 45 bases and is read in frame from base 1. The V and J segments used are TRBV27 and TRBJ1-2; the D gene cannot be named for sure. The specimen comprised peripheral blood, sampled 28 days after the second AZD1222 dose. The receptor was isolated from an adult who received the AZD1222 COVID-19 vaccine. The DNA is TGTGCCAGCAGTTTGTTAGGGCCCCAAGAGTATGGCTACACCTTC. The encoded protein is CASSLLGPQEYGYTF.